The clone carrying this T cell receptor beta chain was seen many times. Germline V gene data show CDR1 as ENHRY and CDR2 as SYGVKD. V was pared by 4 bases and J by 6 bases, with 6 bases of the junction left unmatched. There are 15 residues in the CDR3. The sample comes from a study of early T cells in non-severe SARS-CoV-2 infection. TCRdb ran MiXCR on the 5' RACE reads and lists one entry per CDR3 protein. The top ten clones hold approximately 6.4% of a sample with approximately 69,000 distinct CDR3 sequences, about an eighth of them seen once. The origin of this receptor is an adult who was a healthcare worker with PCR-confirmed SARS-CoV-2 infection or an uninfected control (not recorded which). The V and J genes are TRBV10-3 and TRBJ2-3, with TRBD2 matching over 11 bases. The sample comprised whole blood. CDR3 DNA: TGTGCCATCAGTGGTGGGACTAGCGGCGGGGATACGCAGTATTTT. This sequence encodes CAISGGTSGGDTQYF.